A single sample is the source of the 2 T cell receptor beta chains below, sequenced in a study of graft-versus-host responses after intestinal transplantation (dated by TCRdb to the early 2020s). Their specific antigens are unknown. The library came from the immunoSEQ multiplex PCR assay. TCRdb carries this immuneACCESS record with in-frame sequences only. Its versions omit some clonotypes, under half of them owing to an unresolved V gene in the studies checked, with the rest unexplained. For this sample the table gives about 36,000 clones, of which less than 95% were detected only once. The ten largest clonotypes hold about 0.23% of the sample. What this sample's time point label stands for: cells obtained before transplantation from donor or recipient. This sample comprised unstimulated CD4+ T cells sorted from spleen or lymph node cells, obtained before transplant. These TCRs come from a human donor who was the organ donor for an intestinal transplant.

This sequence joins TRBV4-3 and TRBJ2-7, with D perhaps matching TRBD2 (6 bases). The CDR3 is 17 amino acids. Between the trimmed V and J ends, which lost 0 bases and 7 bases, there was a span of 22 bases. Germline V gives CDR1 LGHNA, CDR2 YSLEER. The CDR3 loop reads CASSQDVSREPAWEQYF. In DNA, the CDR3 is TGCGCCAGCAGCCAAGACGTGTCCCGGGAGCCCGCTTGGGAGCAGTACTTC.

V and J are TRBV23-1 and TRBJ1-5, with 9 bases matching TRBD1. TRBV23-1 is filed as an ORF, its function uncertain. The CDR3 consists of 13 residues. Losses at the gene ends were 5 bases for V and 4 bases for J; bases not matched to a gene: 0. Here the CDR3 DNA reads TGCGCCAGCAGTGACAGGGGGAATCAGCCCCAGCATTTT. Its protein product is CASSDRGNQPQHF.